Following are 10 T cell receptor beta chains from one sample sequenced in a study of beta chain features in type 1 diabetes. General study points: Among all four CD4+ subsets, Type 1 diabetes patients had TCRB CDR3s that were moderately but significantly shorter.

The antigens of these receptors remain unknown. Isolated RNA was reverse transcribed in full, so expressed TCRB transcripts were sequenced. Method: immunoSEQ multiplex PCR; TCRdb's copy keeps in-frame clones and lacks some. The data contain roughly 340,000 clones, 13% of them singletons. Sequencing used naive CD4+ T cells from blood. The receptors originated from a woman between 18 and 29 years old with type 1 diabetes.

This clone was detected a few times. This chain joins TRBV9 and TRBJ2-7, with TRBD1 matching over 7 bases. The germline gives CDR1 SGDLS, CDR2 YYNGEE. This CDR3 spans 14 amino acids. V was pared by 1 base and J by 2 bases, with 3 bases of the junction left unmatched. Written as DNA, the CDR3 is TGTGCCAGCAGCGTAAACAGGGGAGCCTACGAGCAGTACTTC. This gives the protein CASSVNRGAYEQYF.

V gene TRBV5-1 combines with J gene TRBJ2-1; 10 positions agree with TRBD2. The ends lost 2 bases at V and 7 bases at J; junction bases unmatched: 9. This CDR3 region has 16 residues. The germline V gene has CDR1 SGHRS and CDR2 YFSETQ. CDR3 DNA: TGCGCCAGCAGCTTATCTCAGCGGGAGGGCCTGAATGAGCAGTTCTTC. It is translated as CASSLSQREGLNEQFF.

The CDR3 nucleotides are TGTGCCTGGAGAAGTCAGGGAATCACTGAAGCTTTCTTT. This codes for CAWRSQGITEAFF. This sequence joins TRBV30 and TRBJ1-1, with a tentative D call TRBD1 (5 bases). The germline V gene has CDR1 GTSNPN and CDR2 SVGIG (reference sequence). CDR3 length equals 13 residues. With 3 bases removed from V and 4 bases from J, the gap between germline ends came to 12 bases.

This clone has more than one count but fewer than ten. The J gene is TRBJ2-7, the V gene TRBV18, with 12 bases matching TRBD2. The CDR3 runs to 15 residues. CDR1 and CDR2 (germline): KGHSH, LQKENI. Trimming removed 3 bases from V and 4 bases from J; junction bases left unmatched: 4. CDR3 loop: CASSPGLAGWYEQYF. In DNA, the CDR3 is TGTGCCAGCTCACCGGGACTAGCGGGCTGGTACGAGCAGTACTTC.

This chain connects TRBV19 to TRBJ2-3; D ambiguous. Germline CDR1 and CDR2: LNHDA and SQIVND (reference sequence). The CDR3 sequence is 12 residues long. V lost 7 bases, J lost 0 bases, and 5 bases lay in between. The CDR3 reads CASKESTDTQYF. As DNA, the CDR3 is TGTGCCAGTAAGGAGAGCACAGATACGCAGTATTTT. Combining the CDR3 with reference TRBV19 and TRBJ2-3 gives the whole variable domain DGGITQSPKYLFRKEGQNVTLSCEQNLNHDAMYWYRQDPGQGLRLIYYSQIVNDFQKGDIAEGYSVSREKKESFPLTVTSAQKNPTAFYLCASKESTDTQYFGPGTRLTVL.

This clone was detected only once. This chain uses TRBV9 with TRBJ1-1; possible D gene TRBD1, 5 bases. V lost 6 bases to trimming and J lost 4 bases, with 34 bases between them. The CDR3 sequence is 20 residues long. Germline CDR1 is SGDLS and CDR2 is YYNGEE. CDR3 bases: TGTGCCAGCAAGGGTAATCGGATCACGATTACGGGGGTGGGAATCACTGAAGCTTTCTTT. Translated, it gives CASKGNRITITGVGITEAFF.

The CDR3 region has the DNA TGTGCCTGGGAGCGGGATACGCAGTATTTT. Translation gives CAWERDTQYF. The chain carries TRBV30 and TRBJ2-3; D might be TRBD2 (5 bases). The CDR3 runs to 10 residues. CDR1 is GTSNPN, CDR2 SVGIG, per germline (reference sequence). With 5 bases removed from V and 6 bases from J, the gap between germline ends came to 6 bases.

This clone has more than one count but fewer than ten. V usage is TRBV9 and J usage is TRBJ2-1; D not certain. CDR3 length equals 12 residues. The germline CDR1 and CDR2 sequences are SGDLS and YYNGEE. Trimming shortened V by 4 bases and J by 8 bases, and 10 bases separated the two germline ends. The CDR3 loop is CASSLMADEQFF. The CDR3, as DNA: TGTGCCAGCAGCCTGATGGCTGATGAGCAGTTCTTC. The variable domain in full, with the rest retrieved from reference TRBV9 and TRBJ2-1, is DSGVTQTPKHLITATGQRVTLRCSPRSGDLSVYWYQQSLDQGLQFLIQYYNGEERAKGNILERFSAQQFPDLHSELNLSSLELGDSALYFCASSLMADEQFFGPGTRLTVL.

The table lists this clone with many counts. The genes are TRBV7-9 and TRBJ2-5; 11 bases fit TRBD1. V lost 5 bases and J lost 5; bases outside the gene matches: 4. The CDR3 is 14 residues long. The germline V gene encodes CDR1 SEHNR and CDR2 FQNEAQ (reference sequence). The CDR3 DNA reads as TGTGCCAGCAGCAAGGACAGGGGGCAGGAGACCCAGTACTTC. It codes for CASSKDRGQETQYF.

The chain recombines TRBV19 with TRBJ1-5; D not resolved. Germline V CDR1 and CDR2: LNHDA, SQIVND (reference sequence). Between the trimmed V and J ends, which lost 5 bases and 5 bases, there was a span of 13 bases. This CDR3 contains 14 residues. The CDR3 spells CASSSRRADQPQHF. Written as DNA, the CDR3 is TGTGCCAGTAGTTCTCGGAGGGCAGATCAGCCCCAGCATTTT.